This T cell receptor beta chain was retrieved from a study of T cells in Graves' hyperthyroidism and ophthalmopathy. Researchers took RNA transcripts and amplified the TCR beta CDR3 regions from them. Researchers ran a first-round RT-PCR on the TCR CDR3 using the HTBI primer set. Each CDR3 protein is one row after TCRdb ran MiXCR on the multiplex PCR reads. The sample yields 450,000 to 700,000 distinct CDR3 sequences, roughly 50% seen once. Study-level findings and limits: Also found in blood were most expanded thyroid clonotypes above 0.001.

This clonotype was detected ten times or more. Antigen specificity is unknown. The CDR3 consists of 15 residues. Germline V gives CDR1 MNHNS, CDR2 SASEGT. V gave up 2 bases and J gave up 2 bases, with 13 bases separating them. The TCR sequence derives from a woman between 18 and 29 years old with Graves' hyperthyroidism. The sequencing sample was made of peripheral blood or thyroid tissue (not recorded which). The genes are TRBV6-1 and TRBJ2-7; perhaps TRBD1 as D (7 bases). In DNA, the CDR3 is TGTGCCAGCAGTGAACGGAGGGGGCTTACCTACGAGCAGTACTTC. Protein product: CASSERRGLTYEQYF.